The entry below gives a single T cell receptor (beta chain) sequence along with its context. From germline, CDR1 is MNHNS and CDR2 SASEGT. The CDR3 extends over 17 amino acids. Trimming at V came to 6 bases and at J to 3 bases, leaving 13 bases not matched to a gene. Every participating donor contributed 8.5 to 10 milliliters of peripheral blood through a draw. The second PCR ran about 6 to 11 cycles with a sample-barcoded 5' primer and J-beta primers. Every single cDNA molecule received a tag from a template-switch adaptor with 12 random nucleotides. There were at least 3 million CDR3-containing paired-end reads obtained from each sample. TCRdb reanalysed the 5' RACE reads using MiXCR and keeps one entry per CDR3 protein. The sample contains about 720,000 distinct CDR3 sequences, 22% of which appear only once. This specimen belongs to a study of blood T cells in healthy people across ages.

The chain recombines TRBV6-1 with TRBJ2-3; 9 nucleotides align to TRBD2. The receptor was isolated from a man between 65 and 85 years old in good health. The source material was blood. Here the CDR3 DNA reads TGTGCCAGCAGAAACAGGGCTAGCGGGGACTCGACAGATACGCAGTATTTT. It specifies CASRNRASGDSTDTQYF.